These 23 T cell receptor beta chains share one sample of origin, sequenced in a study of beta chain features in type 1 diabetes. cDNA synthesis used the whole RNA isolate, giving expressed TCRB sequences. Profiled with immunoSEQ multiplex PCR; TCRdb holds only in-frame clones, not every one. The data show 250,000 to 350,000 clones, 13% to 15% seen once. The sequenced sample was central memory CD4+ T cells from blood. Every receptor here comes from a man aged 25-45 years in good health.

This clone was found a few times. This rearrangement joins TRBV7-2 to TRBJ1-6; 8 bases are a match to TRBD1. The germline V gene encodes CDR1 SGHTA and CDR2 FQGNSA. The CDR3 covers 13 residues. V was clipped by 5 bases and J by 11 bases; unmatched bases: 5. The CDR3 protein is CASSRDRRTPLHF. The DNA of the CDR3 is TGTGCCAGCAGCCGGGACAGGCGTACACCCCTCCACTTT.

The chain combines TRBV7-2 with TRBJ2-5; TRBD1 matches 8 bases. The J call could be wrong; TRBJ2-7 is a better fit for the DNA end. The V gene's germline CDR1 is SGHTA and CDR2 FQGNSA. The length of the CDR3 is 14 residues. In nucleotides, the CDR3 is TGTGCCAGCAGGTTCCAGGGGGCGGGGTACGAGCAGTACTTC. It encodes CASRFQGAGYEQYF.

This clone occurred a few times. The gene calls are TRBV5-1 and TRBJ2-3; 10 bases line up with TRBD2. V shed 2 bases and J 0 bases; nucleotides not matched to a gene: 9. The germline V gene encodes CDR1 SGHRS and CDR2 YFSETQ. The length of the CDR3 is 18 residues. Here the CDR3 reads CASSFASSGSWSTDTQYF. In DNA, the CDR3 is TGCGCCAGCAGCTTTGCGTCTAGCGGGAGTTGGAGCACAGATACGCAGTATTTT.

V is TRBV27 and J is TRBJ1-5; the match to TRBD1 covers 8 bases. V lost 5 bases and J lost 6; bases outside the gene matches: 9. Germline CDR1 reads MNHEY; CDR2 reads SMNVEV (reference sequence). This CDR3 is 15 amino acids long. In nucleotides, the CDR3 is TGTGCCAGCAGTCTCGGACAGGGTCAGGGTCAGCCCCAGCATTTT. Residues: CASSLGQGQGQPQHF.

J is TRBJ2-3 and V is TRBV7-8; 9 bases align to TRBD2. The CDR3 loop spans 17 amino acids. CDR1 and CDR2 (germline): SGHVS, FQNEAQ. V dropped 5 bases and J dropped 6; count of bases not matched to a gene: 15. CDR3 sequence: CASSPFGGGRAADTQYF. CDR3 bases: TGTGCCAGCAGCCCGTTTGGGGGCGGGAGGGCCGCCGATACGCAGTATTTT.

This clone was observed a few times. CDR3: CASSKLAKGYEQYF. The CDR3 bases are TGTGCCAGTAGCAAGCTAGCTAAGGGCTACGAGCAGTACTTC. The rearrangement joins TRBV19 to TRBJ2-7; D is possibly TRBD2 (5 bases). V lost 6 bases to trimming and J lost 3 bases, with 15 bases between them. The length of the CDR3 is 14 residues. Germline CDR1 and CDR2: LNHDA and SQIVND (reference sequence).

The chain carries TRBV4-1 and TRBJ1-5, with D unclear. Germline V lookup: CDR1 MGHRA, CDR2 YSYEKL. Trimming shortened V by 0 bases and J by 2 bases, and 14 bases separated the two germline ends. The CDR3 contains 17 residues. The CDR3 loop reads CASSQEVRDNGNQPQHF. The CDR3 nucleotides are TGCGCCAGCAGCCAAGAAGTCCGCGACAATGGCAATCAGCCCCAGCATTTT.

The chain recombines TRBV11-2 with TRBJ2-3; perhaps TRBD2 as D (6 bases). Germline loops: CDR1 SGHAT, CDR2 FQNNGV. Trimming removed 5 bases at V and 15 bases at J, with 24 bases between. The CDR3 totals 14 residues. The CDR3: CASSGMRGRRLEYF. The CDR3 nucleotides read TGTGCCAGCAGCGGCATGCGGGGTCGTAGACTGGAATATTTT.

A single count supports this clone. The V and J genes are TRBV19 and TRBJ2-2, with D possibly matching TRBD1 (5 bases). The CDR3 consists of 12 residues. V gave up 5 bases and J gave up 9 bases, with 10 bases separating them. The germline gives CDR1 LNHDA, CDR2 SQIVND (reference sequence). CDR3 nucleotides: TGTGCCAGTAGTCTAGGGGAAAGGGAGCTGTTTTTT. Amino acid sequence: CASSLGERELFF.

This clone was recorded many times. CDR3 in DNA: TGTGCCATCAGTGACCCGGGAGGGGCGAACACCGGGGAGCTGTTTTTT. As protein: CAISDPGGANTGELFF. The genes are TRBV10-3 and TRBJ2-2; 8 bases match TRBD2. This CDR3 has 16 residues. J gave up 0 bases and V 3 bases, and 3 bases lay outside the gene matches. In germline, CDR1 is ENHRY, CDR2 SYGVKD.

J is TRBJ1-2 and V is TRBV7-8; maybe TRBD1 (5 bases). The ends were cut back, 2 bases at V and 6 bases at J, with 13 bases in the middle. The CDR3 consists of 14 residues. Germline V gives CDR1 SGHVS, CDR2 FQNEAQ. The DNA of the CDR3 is TGTGCCAGCAGCTTAATGGGGGGAGGCCATGGCTACACCTTC. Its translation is CASSLMGGGHGYTF.

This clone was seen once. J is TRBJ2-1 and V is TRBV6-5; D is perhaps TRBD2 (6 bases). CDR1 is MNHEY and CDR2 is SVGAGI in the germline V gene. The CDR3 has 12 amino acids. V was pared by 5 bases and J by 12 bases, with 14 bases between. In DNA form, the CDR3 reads TGTGCCAGCAGTGATGGGGGGAAGGGGCAGTTCTTC. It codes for CASSDGGKGQFF.

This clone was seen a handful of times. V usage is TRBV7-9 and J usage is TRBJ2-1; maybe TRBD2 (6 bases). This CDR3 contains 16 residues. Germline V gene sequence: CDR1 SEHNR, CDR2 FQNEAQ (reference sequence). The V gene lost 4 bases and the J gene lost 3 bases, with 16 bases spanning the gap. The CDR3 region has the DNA TGTGCCAGCAGCTGGGACTCAGGGATTGGCTACAATGAGCAGTTCTTC. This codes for CASSWDSGIGYNEQFF.

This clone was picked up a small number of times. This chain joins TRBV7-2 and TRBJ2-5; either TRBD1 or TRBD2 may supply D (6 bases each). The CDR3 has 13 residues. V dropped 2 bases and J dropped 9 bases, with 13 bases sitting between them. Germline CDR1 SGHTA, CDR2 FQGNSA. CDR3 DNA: TGTGCCAGCAGCTTACAACAGGGCGGGGCCCAGTACTTC. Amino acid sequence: CASSLQQGGAQYF.

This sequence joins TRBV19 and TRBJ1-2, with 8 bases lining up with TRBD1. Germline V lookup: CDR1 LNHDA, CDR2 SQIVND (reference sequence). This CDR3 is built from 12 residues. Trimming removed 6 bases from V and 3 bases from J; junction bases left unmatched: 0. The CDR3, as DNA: TGTGCCAGTAGGACAGGGGACTATGGCTACACCTTC. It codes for CASRTGDYGYTF. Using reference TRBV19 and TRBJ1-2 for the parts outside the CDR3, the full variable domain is DGGITQSPKYLFRKEGQNVTLSCEQNLNHDAMYWYRQDPGQGLRLIYYSQIVNDFQKGDIAEGYSVSREKKESFPLTVTSAQKNPTAFYLCASRTGDYGYTFGSGTRLTVV.

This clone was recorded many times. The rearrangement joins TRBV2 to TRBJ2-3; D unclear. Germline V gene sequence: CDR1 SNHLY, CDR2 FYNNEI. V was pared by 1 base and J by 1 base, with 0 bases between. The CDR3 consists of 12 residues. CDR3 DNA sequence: TGTGCCAGCAGTGAAGGCACAGATACGCAGTATTTT. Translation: CASSEGTDTQYF.

CDR3 sequence reads: CASSFQVSNSYGYTF. The CDR3 nucleotides are TGTGCCAGCAGCTTCCAGGTATCGAACAGCTATGGCTACACCTTC. J is TRBJ1-2 and V is TRBV5-5; no clear D gene. Germline CDR1 is SGHKS and CDR2 is YYEKEE (reference sequence). The CDR3 covers 15 residues. Trimming stripped 2 bases from V and 4 bases from J, with 15 bases between.

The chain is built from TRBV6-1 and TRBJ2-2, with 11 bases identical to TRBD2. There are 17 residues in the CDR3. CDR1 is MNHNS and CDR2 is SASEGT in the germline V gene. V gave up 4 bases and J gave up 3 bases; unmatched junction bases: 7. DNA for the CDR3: TGTGCCAGCAGTGCCCTAGCGGGGGGTGGTGACACCGGGGAGCTGTTTTTT. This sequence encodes CASSALAGGGDTGELFF.

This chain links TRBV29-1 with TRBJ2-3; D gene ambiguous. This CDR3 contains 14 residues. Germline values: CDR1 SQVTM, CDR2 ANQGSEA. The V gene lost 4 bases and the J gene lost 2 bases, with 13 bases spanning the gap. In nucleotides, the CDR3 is TGCAGCGTTGCACCACACGGAAACACAGATACGCAGTATTTT. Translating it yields CSVAPHGNTDTQYF.

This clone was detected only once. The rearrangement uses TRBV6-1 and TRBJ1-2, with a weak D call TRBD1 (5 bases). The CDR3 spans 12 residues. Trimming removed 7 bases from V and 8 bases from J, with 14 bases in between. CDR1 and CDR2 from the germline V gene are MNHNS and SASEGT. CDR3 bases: TGTGCCAGCATGTGGCAGGGACGGGGCTACACCTTC. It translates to CASMWQGRGYTF.

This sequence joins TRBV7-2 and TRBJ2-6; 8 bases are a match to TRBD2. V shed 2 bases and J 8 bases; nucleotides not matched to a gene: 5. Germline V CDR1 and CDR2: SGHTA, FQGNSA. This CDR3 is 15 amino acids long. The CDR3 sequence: CASSLNSGTSNVLTF. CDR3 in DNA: TGTGCCAGCAGCTTAAATAGCGGGACCTCCAACGTCCTGACTTTC.

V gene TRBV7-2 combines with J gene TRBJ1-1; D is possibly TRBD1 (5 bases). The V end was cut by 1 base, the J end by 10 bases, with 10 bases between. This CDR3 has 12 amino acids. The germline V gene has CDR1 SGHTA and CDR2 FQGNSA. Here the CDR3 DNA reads TGTGCCAGCAGCTTAGGTGGGGGATTAGCTTTCTTT. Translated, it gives CASSLGGGLAFF.

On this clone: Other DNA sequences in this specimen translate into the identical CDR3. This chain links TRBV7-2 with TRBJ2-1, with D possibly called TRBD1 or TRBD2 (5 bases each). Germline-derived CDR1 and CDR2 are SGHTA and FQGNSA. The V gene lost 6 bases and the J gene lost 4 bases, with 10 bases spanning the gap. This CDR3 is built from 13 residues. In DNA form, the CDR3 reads TGTGCCAGCAGTCCAGGGAGTTACAATGAGCAGTTCTTC. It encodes CASSPGSYNEQFF.